The present TCR beta chain was sequenced within a study of neurological immune-mediated disorders. Overall study findings and caveats: While HTLV-1-associated myelopathy showed the greatest TCR clonal expansion, multiple sclerosis showed the least, falling below healthy controls. The absence of shared CDR3 amino acid sequences among expanded clones across subjects suggests private repertoires in all groups.

This clonotype came up many times. Antigen specificity is unknown. The time point denotes: longitudinal time-point 2. Germline CDR1 reads MGHRA; CDR2 reads YSYEKL. V lost 4 bases, J lost 4 bases, and 17 bases lay in between. The CDR3 runs 15 residues. The cDNA came from 5'RACE with 10-nucleotide random UMIs. The yield of each sequencing run was over 190 million TCR-beta sequences from 15-18 subjects. MiXCR, applied by TCRdb to the 5' RACE reads, yields one record per CDR3 protein. The data show 81,000 or so distinct CDR3 sequences, with around 13% seen just once and 5% held by the top ten. The chain links TRBV4-1 to TRBJ2-7; D unclear. The clonotype originates from a female donor with HTLV-1-associated myelopathy (HAM/TSP). Sequenced input: PBMCs. Here the CDR3 reads CASSPTERRMYEQYF. The DNA of the CDR3 is TGCGCCAGCAGCCCAACTGAGAGACGGATGTACGAGCAGTACTTC.